A selection of T cell receptor beta chains follows, all from one sample in a study of blood T cell repertoires in COVID-19. Only in-frame clones appear in the TCRdb table, and some are missing; sequencing was by immunoSEQ multiplex PCR. The table has some 130,000 clones, about nine tenths seen once. The sequenced sample consisted of peripheral blood. Receptor source: a man aged 50 or older with active COVID-19. Each CDR3 is given with its conserved first and last residue. A D gene is named only where the DNA matches it firmly. Some rows have no size entry. The others give once, few or many, or a class for an expanded clone.

v_call: TRBV2
cdr3_length: 13
j_call: TRBJ1-2
d_call: .
clone_size: .
cdr3_nt: TGTGCCAGCAGTGATTTGCGGAACTATGGCTACACCTTC
cdr3_aa: CASSDLRNYGYTF

v_call: TRBV2
cdr3_length: 13
j_call: TRBJ2-5
d_call: .
clone_size: .
cdr3_nt: TGTGCCAGCAGTGAGCAGGCTCGGGAGACCCAGTACTTC
cdr3_aa: CASSEQARETQYF

v_call: TRBV7-9
cdr3_length: 15
j_call: TRBJ2-1
d_call: .
clone_size: .
cdr3_nt: TGTGCCAGCAGCCGGGACTCCAACTTATACAATGAGCAGTTCTTC
cdr3_aa: CASSRDSNLYNEQFF

v_call: TRBV25-1
cdr3_length: 15
j_call: TRBJ1-2
d_call: TRBD1
clone_size: .
cdr3_nt: TGTGCCAGCAGTGATCGGACAGGGGGCGACTATGGCTACACCTTC
cdr3_aa: CASSDRTGGDYGYTF

v_call: TRBV11-2
cdr3_length: 19
j_call: TRBJ2-2
d_call: .
clone_size: .
cdr3_nt: TGTGCCAGCAGTACGAACTTGGGGCGGGGCGCTCGAGGGATCGGGGAGCTGTTTTTT
cdr3_aa: CASSTNLGRGARGIGELFF

v_call: TRBV7-2
cdr3_length: 16
j_call: TRBJ1-1
d_call: .
clone_size: .
cdr3_nt: TGTGCCAGCAGCTTAGGTCTTAGGGGTATGAACACTGAAGCTTTCTTT
cdr3_aa: CASSLGLRGMNTEAFF

v_call: TRBV3-1/TRBV3-2
cdr3_length: 15
j_call: TRBJ2-3
d_call: .
clone_size: .
cdr3_nt: TGTGCCAGCAGCGACCGGGAGACGCGAGCAGATACGCAGTATTTT
cdr3_aa: CASSDRETRADTQYF

v_call: TRBV19
cdr3_length: 13
j_call: TRBJ1-1
d_call: .
clone_size: .
cdr3_nt: TGTGCCAGTAGTGGGCAGATGAACACTGAAGCTTTCTTT
cdr3_aa: CASSGQMNTEAFF

v_call: TRBV6-1
cdr3_length: 12
j_call: TRBJ1-1
d_call: .
clone_size: .
cdr3_nt: TGTGCCAGCAGTGAAGTTGTCGCTGAAGCTTTCTTT
cdr3_aa: CASSEVVAEAFF

v_call: TRBV6-1
cdr3_length: 13
j_call: TRBJ1-2
d_call: .
clone_size: .
cdr3_nt: TGTGCCAGCAGTGAACAGGGAGGGACGGGCTACACCTTC
cdr3_aa: CASSEQGGTGYTF

v_call: TRBV7-9
cdr3_length: 17
j_call: TRBJ2-6
d_call: .
clone_size: once
cdr3_nt: TGTGCCAGCAGCATGGGAGCGTCCTACTCTGGGGCCAACGTCCTGACTTTC
cdr3_aa: CASSMGASYSGANVLTF

v_call: TRBV19
cdr3_length: 15
j_call: TRBJ1-5
d_call: .
clone_size: .
cdr3_nt: TGTGCCAGTAGTCCGAGACAGGCCAGCAATCAGCCCCAGCATTTT
cdr3_aa: CASSPRQASNQPQHF

v_call: TRBV5-1
cdr3_length: 15
j_call: TRBJ1-1
d_call: TRBD1
clone_size: .
cdr3_nt: TGCGCCAGCAGCTCGCAGACAGGGGGGAACACTGAAGCTTTCTTT
cdr3_aa: CASSSQTGGNTEAFF

v_call: TRBV19
cdr3_length: 12
j_call: TRBJ1-2
d_call: .
clone_size: few
cdr3_nt: TGTGCCAGTAACACAGAAAACTATGGCTACACCTTC
cdr3_aa: CASNTENYGYTF

v_call: TRBV4-1
cdr3_length: 16
j_call: TRBJ1-3
d_call: .
clone_size: .
cdr3_nt: TGCGCCAGCAGCCAAGAAAGCGGGCTTACTGGAAACACCATATATTTT
cdr3_aa: CASSQESGLTGNTIYF

v_call: TRBV7-3
cdr3_length: 13
j_call: TRBJ1-6
d_call: .
clone_size: .
cdr3_nt: TGTGCCAGCAGCTCTACAGCCAATTCACCCCTCCACTTT
cdr3_aa: CASSSTANSPLHF

v_call: TRBV4-1
cdr3_length: 19
j_call: TRBJ2-3
d_call: .
clone_size: once
cdr3_nt: TGCGCCAGCAGCACCGGGGGGACATTCGGACTGATAAGCACAGATACGCAGTATTTT
cdr3_aa: CASSTGGTFGLISTDTQYF

v_call: TRBV4-2
cdr3_length: 15
j_call: TRBJ2-7
d_call: .
clone_size: .
cdr3_nt: TGTGCCAGCAGCCAGGACGAGACAGGCCCCTACGAGCAGTACTTC
cdr3_aa: CASSQDETGPYEQYF

v_call: TRBV30
cdr3_length: 12
j_call: TRBJ1-2
d_call: TRBD1
clone_size: .
cdr3_nt: TGTGCCTGGGGGACAGCTAACTATGGCTACACCTTC
cdr3_aa: CAWGTANYGYTF

v_call: TRBV7-2
cdr3_length: 13
j_call: TRBJ2-7
d_call: TRBD2
clone_size: .
cdr3_nt: TGTGCCAGCAGGGGCGGGGGGGCCTACGAGCAGTACTTC
cdr3_aa: CASRGGGAYEQYF

v_call: TRBV4-2
cdr3_length: 15
j_call: TRBJ2-5
d_call: TRBD2
clone_size: .
cdr3_nt: TGTGCCAGCAGCCCTAGCGGGACTAACCAAGAGACCCAGTACTTC
cdr3_aa: CASSPSGTNQETQYF

v_call: TRBV6-6
cdr3_length: 14
j_call: TRBJ2-2
d_call: TRBD2
clone_size: once
cdr3_nt: TGTGCCAGCAGTCCGACCGGGGGGACCGGGGAGCTGTTTTTT
cdr3_aa: CASSPTGGTGELFF